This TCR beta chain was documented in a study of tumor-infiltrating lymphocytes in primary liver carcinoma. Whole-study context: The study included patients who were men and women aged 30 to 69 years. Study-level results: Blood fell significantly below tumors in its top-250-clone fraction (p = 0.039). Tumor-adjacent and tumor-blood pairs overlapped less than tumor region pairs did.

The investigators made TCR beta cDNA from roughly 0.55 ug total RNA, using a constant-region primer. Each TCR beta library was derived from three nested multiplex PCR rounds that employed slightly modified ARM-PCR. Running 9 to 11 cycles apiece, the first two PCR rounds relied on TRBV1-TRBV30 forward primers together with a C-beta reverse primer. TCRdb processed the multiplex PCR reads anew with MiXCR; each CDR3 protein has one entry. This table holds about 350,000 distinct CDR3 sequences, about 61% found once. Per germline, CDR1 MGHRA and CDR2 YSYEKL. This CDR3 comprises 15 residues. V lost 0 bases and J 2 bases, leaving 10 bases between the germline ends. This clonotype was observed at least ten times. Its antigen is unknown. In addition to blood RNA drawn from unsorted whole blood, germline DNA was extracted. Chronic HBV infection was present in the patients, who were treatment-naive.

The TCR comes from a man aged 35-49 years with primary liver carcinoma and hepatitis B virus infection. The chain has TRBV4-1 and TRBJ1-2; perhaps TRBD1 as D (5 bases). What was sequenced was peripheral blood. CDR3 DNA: TGCGCCAGCAGCCAAGACAGGGATGCGAACTATGGCTACACCTTC. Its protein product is CASSQDRDANYGYTF.